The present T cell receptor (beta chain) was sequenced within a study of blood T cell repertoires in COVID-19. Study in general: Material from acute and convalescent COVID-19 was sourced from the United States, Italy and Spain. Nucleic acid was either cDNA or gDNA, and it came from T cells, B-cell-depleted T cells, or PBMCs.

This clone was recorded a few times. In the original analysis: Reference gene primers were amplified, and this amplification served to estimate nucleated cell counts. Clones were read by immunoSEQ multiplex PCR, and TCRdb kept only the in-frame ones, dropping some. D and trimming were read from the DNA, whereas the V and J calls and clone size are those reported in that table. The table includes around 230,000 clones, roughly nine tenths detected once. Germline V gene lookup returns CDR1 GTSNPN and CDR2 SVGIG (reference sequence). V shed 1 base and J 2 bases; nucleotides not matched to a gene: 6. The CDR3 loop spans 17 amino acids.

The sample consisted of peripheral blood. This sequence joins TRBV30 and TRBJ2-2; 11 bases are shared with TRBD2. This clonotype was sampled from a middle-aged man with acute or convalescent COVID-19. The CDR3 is CAWSEGLAVYNTGELFF. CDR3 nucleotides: TGTGCCTGGAGTGAGGGACTAGCGGTATACAACACCGGGGAGCTGTTTTTT.